This is a list of T cell receptor beta chains from one sample in a study of T cell responses to AZD1222 COVID-19 vaccine. Repertoires were generated with immunoSEQ multiplex PCR, while TCRdb's copy carries only in-frame clones and drops some. The repertoire consists of approximately 170,000 clones, with around 91% occurring once and the leading ten covering around 6.9%. Sequencing was performed on peripheral blood, taken on day 0 of AZD1222 vaccination. The receptor source for this set is an adult in good health. CDR3s include the opening cysteine and the closing phenylalanine or tryptophan. Each record gives: V gene, D gene, clone size, J gene, CDR3 protein, CDR3 DNA. D genes are given only for firm matches. A clone size is listed for some rows: how often the clone was seen (once, few, many), or a class if it is expanded.

TRBV7-9	-	few	TRBJ2-5	CASSSYRDQETQYF	TGTGCCAGCAGCTCCTACAGGGACCAAGAGACCCAGTACTTC
TRBV5-1	-	-	TRBJ2-7	CASSLGWAGSSYEQYF	TGCGCCAGCAGCTTGGGGTGGGCAGGCTCATCCTACGAGCAGTACTTC
TRBV24-1	-	-	TRBJ2-1	CATSDRGVDDEQFF	TGTGCCACCAGTGACAGGGGAGTTGACGATGAGCAGTTCTTC
TRBV21-1	-	-	TRBJ2-3	CASSKETGRDDRKNSTDTQYF	TGTGCCAGCAGCAAAGAAACAGGGCGAGACGACAGGAAAAATAGCACAGATACGCAGTATTTT
TRBV4-1	TRBD1	-	TRBJ1-2	CASSQGDRGIYGYTF	TGCGCCAGCAGCCAAGGTGACAGGGGAATATATGGCTACACCTTC
TRBV6-2/TRBV6-3	-	-	TRBJ2-2	CASSSYPGAGELFF	TGTGCCAGCAGTTCTTACCCCGGGGCCGGGGAGCTGTTTTTT
TRBV24-1	-	few	TRBJ2-2	CATSDPHRPTGELFF	TGTGCCACCAGTGATCCTCATCGGCCCACCGGGGAGCTGTTTTTT
TRBV7-2	TRBD1	-	TRBJ2-7	CASSLVTGGDEQYF	TGTGCCAGCAGCTTAGTGACAGGGGGAGACGAGCAGTACTTC
TRBV19	-	-	TRBJ1-4	CASSMRGLNEKLFF	TGTGCCAGTAGTATGAGAGGGCTTAATGAAAAACTGTTTTTT
TRBV19	-	-	TRBJ2-5	CASSTDSLLSETQYF	TGTGCCAGTAGTACTGACAGCCTTCTTTCGGAGACCCAGTACTTC
TRBV7-2	-	-	TRBJ2-1	CASSFFGLPIWGDEQFF	TGTGCCAGCAGCTTTTTTGGTCTCCCGATCTGGGGCGATGAGCAGTTCTTC
TRBV5-6	-	-	TRBJ1-2	CASSLAGIGYGYTF	TGTGCCAGCAGCTTGGCAGGGATCGGCTATGGCTACACCTTC
TRBV5-1	TRBD1	-	TRBJ1-1	CASSSDRAGEAFF	TGCGCCAGCAGCTCTGACAGGGCCGGTGAAGCTTTCTTT
TRBV30	-	-	TRBJ1-3	CAWLRGRSGNTIYF	TGTGCCTGGCTACGAGGGCGCTCTGGAAACACCATATATTTT
TRBV6-6	-	-	TRBJ1-3	CASSPSSGSGNTIYF	TGTGCCAGCAGCCCGAGTTCTGGTTCTGGAAACACCATATATTTT
TRBV7-9	-	-	TRBJ2-2	CASSFGTRELFF	TGTGCCAGCAGCTTTGGGACCCGGGAGCTGTTTTTT
TRBV7-8	-	-	TRBJ1-6	CASSSPAGINSPLHF	TGTGCCAGCAGCTCTCCCGCAGGGATTAATTCACCCCTCCACTTT
TRBV2	-	-	TRBJ1-6	CASRGGASNSPLHF	TGTGCCAGCAGGGGGGGGGCATCGAATTCACCCCTCCACTTT
TRBV7-2	-	-	TRBJ2-5	CASSLMGVQETQYF	TGTGCCAGCAGCTTAATGGGGGTTCAGGAGACCCAGTACTTC
TRBV29-1	-	-	TRBJ1-1	CSVEEMASFQFREAFF	TGCAGCGTTGAAGAGATGGCTTCCTTTCAATTCCGAGAAGCTTTCTTT
TRBV5-4	-	few	TRBJ1-5	CASSLGQLNQPQHF	TGTGCCAGCAGCTTGGGACAGCTTAATCAGCCCCAGCATTTT
TRBV7-6	-	-	TRBJ2-5	CASSWFGGQETQYF	TGTGCCAGCAGCTGGTTTGGGGGCCAAGAGACCCAGTACTTC
TRBV23-1	TRBD1	-	TRBJ2-4	CASSQLRPGQGDENIQYF	TGCGCCAGCAGTCAATTAAGACCGGGACAGGGGGACGAAAACATTCAGTACTTC
TRBV5-4	TRBD2	-	TRBJ2-7	CASSPAAGAGGTYEQYF	TGTGCCAGCAGCCCGGCAGCGGGGGCGGGGGGGACCTACGAGCAGTACTTC
TRBV3-1/TRBV3-2	-	-	TRBJ1-1	CASSPGRGTEAFF	TGTGCCAGCAGCCCGGGGCGTGGCACTGAAGCTTTCTTT
TRBV10-3	TRBD1	once	TRBJ2-1	CAIRGQGAGYNEQFF	TGTGCCATCAGGGGACAGGGGGCTGGCTACAATGAGCAGTTCTTC
TRBV9	TRBD2	once	TRBJ2-1	CASSVGGLAVEQFF	TGTGCCAGCAGCGTAGGGGGACTAGCTGTTGAGCAGTTCTTC
TRBV27	-	-	TRBJ1-1	CASMLSYLMNTEAFF	TGTGCCAGCATGCTGTCCTACCTAATGAACACTGAAGCTTTCTTT
TRBV27	-	-	TRBJ2-1	CASSSALAEATYNEQFF	TGTGCCAGCAGTTCCGCGTTAGCGGAAGCGACTTACAATGAGCAGTTCTTC
TRBV4-3	-	-	TRBJ1-2	CASSQEGAVGDGYTF	TGCGCCAGCAGCCAAGAAGGGGCAGTGGGGGATGGCTACACCTTC
TRBV10-3	TRBD1	once	TRBJ1-1	CAITRTEGAGDTEAFF	TGTGCCATCACTAGAACCGAGGGGGCGGGGGACACTGAAGCTTTCTTT
TRBV5-4	TRBD1	-	TRBJ2-7	CASSQTGDSYEQYF	TGTGCCAGCAGCCAGACAGGGGATTCCTACGAGCAGTACTTC
TRBV4-1	-	-	TRBJ1-4	CASSRALNEKLFF	TGCGCCAGCAGCCGGGCCCTTAATGAAAAACTGTTTTTT
TRBV7-9	-	-	TRBJ1-1	CASSPTNPHQGNTEAFF	TGTGCCAGCAGCCCCACGAACCCCCATCAGGGGAACACTGAAGCTTTCTTT
TRBV5-1	TRBD1	-	TRBJ2-1	CASSQGTGGDNEQFF	TGCGCCAGCAGCCAAGGGACAGGGGGAGACAATGAGCAGTTCTTC
TRBV7-9	-	-	TRBJ1-1	CASSRGGNTEAFF	TGTGCCAGCAGTAGGGGCGGAAACACTGAAGCTTTCTTT
TRBV30	-	-	TRBJ2-1	CAWSETDNEQFF	TGTGCCTGGAGTGAGACCGACAATGAGCAGTTCTTC
TRBV19	-	-	TRBJ1-1	CATSSGAGRYTEAFF	TGTGCCACCAGTTCGGGGGCCGGAAGGTATACTGAAGCTTTCTTT
TRBV29-1	TRBD2	-	TRBJ2-5	CSVRELAKETQYF	TGCAGCGTTCGAGAACTAGCGAAGGAGACCCAGTACTTC
TRBV6-5	TRBD1	-	TRBJ2-2	CASSQGQGNTGELFF	TGTGCCAGCAGCCAGGGACAGGGAAACACCGGGGAGCTGTTTTTT
TRBV29-1	-	few	TRBJ2-3	CSVGGRVTDTQYF	TGCAGCGTTGGGGGCAGGGTCACAGATACGCAGTATTTT
TRBV5-1	TRBD1	-	TRBJ2-7	CASSWGQGSYEQYF	TGCGCCAGCAGCTGGGGACAGGGCTCCTACGAGCAGTACTTC
TRBV6-6	TRBD1	once	TRBJ2-7	CATTARTGTYEQYF	TGTGCCACGACAGCTCGGACAGGAACCTACGAGCAGTACTTC
TRBV2	-	-	TRBJ2-2	CASAVAPNTGELFF	TGTGCCAGCGCTGTGGCCCCGAACACCGGGGAGCTGTTTTTT
TRBV11-2	-	-	TRBJ2-7	CASSLGYSIGEQYF	TGTGCCAGCAGCTTAGGCTACTCGATTGGCGAGCAGTACTTC
TRBV7-9	-	-	TRBJ2-1	CASSSRSYNEQFF	TGTGCCAGCAGCTCCCGCTCCTACAATGAGCAGTTCTTC
TRBV29-1	TRBD1	-	TRBJ2-7	CSVVVGTGAYEQYF	TGCAGCGTTGTCGTCGGGACAGGGGCCTACGAGCAGTACTTC
TRBV5-1	TRBD2	few	TRBJ2-2	CASSALAGETGELFF	TGCGCCAGCAGCGCCCTAGCGGGGGAAACCGGGGAGCTGTTTTTT
TRBV5-6	-	-	TRBJ2-7	CASSSRAAQGLGEQYF	TGTGCCAGCAGCTCGCGGGCGGCACAGGGTCTGGGCGAGCAGTACTTC
TRBV7-9	-	few	TRBJ1-6	CASSLASPSGDSPLHF	TGTGCCAGCAGCTTAGCGAGCCCATCTGGGGATTCACCCCTCCACTTT
TRBV19	TRBD2	-	TRBJ2-7	CASALTAGAYEQYF	TGTGCCAGTGCCCTCACAGCGGGGGCCTACGAGCAGTACTTC
TRBV5-1	-	-	TRBJ2-5	CASSLAETQYF	TGCGCCAGCAGCTTGGCGGAGACCCAGTACTTC
TRBV14	-	-	TRBJ2-2	CASRLAGNTGELFF	TGTGCCAGCAGGTTGGCGGGGAACACCGGGGAGCTGTTTTTT
TRBV6-4	TRBD2	-	TRBJ2-3	CASSDSLGSGGAGDTQYF	TGTGCCAGCAGTGACTCCTTAGGTAGCGGGGGGGCCGGAGATACGCAGTATTTT
TRBV5-4	TRBD1	-	TRBJ2-5	CASSETGGEETQYF	TGTGCCAGCAGCGAAACAGGGGGCGAAGAGACCCAGTACTTC